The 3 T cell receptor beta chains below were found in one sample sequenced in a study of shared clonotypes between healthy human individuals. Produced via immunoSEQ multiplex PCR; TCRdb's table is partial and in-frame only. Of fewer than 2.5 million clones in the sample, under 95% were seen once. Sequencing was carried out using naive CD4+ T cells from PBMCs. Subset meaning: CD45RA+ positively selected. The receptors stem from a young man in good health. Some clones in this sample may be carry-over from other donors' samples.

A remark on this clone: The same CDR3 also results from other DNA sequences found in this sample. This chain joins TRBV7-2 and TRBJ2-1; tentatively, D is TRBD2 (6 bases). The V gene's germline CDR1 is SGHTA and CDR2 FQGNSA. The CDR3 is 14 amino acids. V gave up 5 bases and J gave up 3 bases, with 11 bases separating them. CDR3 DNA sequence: TGTGCCAGCAGCCCCGGGGGAAGCTACAATGAGCAGTTCTTC. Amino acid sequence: CASSPGGSYNEQFF.

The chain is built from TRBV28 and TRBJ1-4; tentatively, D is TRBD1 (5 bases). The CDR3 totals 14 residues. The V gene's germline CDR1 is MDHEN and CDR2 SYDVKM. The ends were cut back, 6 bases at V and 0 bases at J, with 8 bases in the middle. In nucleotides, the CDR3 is TGTGCCAGCAGCCGACAGCCAACTAATGAAAAACTGTTTTTT. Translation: CASSRQPTNEKLFF.

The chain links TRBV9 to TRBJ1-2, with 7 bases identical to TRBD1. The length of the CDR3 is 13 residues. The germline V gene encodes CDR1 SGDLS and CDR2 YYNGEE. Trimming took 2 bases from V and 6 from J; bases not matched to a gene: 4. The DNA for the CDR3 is TGTGCCAGCAGCGTGGAGGGGGCGAATGGCTACACCTTC. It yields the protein CASSVEGANGYTF.